The T cell receptor (beta chain) described here comes from a study of tumor and adjacent non-tumor tissue in lung cancer. A modified ARM-PCR protocol with three rounds of nested PCR amplified TCRbeta. TCRdb analysed the multiplex PCR reads with MiXCR anew, one entry per CDR3 protein. The sample carries some 93,000 distinct CDR3 sequences, 67% recorded once. No cell sorting was done before RNA was extracted from the tissue. Between August and November 2014, newly diagnosed, chemotherapy-naive lung cancer patients underwent thoracic surgery in China. After removal of 0 bases from V and 5 bases from J, the junction contained 6 bases not matched to a gene. CDR1 and CDR2 (germline): SGHAT, FQNNGV. The CDR3 sequence is 15 residues long.

This sequence was found in a man aged 60 to 69 with non-small cell lung cancer. The chain joins TRBV11-2 to TRBJ2-7; 8 bases line up with TRBD1. Material: lung tumor tissue. Here the CDR3 reads CASSLDRGRVHEQYF. CDR3 in DNA: TGTGCCAGCAGCTTAGACAGGGGGCGCGTCCACGAGCAGTACTTC.